A selection of T cell receptor beta chains follows, all from one sample in a study of T cell responses to AZD1222 COVID-19 vaccine. Libraries were prepared by immunoSEQ multiplex PCR; TCRdb keeps only in-frame clonotypes and omits some of them. The sample shows more than 100,000 clones, roughly 85% of them seen only once. The specimen was peripheral blood, collected 28 days after the second dose of the MenACWY control vaccine. Receptor source: an adult who received the MenACWY meningococcal vaccine as a control. CDR3s include the opening cysteine and the closing phenylalanine or tryptophan. The D gene is left open where the match is weak. The size field is filled for only some rows; it gives once, few, many or a size class.

CASTRTGSRSGYTF | TGTGCCAGCACCCGAACAGGCAGCCGAAGTGGCTACACCTTC | TRBJ1-2 | - | - | TRBV28
CASSQFSARAFF | TGTGCCAGCAGCCAATTTTCCGCTCGGGCTTTCTTT | TRBJ1-1 | - | - | TRBV14
CASSLRLGTGANAGELFF | TGCGCCAGCAGCTTGAGGTTGGGGACAGGGGCGAACGCCGGGGAGCTGTTTTTT | TRBJ2-2 | - | TRBD1 | TRBV5-1
CASSQEVPAGGYEKLFF | TGCGCCAGCAGCCAAGAAGTCCCTGCAGGGGGCTATGAAAAACTGTTTTTT | TRBJ1-4 | - | TRBD1 | TRBV4-1
CSVEGGGREQFF | TGCAGCGTTGAAGGAGGCGGTCGTGAGCAGTTCTTC | TRBJ2-1 | few | - | TRBV29-1
CASSRRDSPLHF | TGTGCCAGCAGCCGTAGAGATTCACCCCTCCACTTT | TRBJ1-6 | - | - | TRBV7-9
CASSRTGLNQPQHF | TGTGCCAGTAGCCGGACAGGCCTCAATCAGCCCCAGCATTTT | TRBJ1-5 | - | TRBD1 | TRBV19
CASSQGRFSNQPQHF | TGCGCCAGCAGCCAAGGGCGGTTTAGCAATCAGCCCCAGCATTTT | TRBJ1-5 | once | - | TRBV4-3
CASSSLSGSQHYEQYF | TGTGCCAGCAGCTCACTTAGCGGGAGTCAGCACTACGAGCAGTACTTC | TRBJ2-7 | once | TRBD2 | TRBV11-2
CASSLLGDYEQYF | TGCGCCAGCAGCTTGTTGGGGGATTACGAGCAGTACTTC | TRBJ2-7 | - | - | TRBV5-1
CASSNFNRALAYEQYF | TGTGCCAGCAGCAATTTTAACCGGGCCTTAGCCTACGAGCAGTACTTC | TRBJ2-7 | - | - | TRBV11-2
CASSLKGGREKLFF | TGTGCCAGCAGCTTGAAGGGGGGCAGGGAAAAACTGTTTTTT | TRBJ1-4 | - | - | TRBV5-8
CASSDRGSNQPQHF | TGTGCCAGCAGTGACAGGGGAAGCAATCAGCCCCAGCATTTT | TRBJ1-5 | - | - | TRBV6-1
CASRAGTGANTGELFF | TGTGCCAGTAGGGCGGGGACAGGGGCAAACACCGGGGAGCTGTTTTTT | TRBJ2-2 | - | TRBD1 | TRBV19
CASSEAPGYEQYF | TGTGCCAGCAGCGAGGCCCCTGGCTACGAGCAGTACTTC | TRBJ2-7 | - | - | TRBV9
CASSVTRELGVEQYF | TGTGCCAGCAGCGTAACCAGGGAGTTAGGTGTCGAGCAGTACTTC | TRBJ2-7 | - | - | TRBV9
CASSSLQGADQPQHF | TGTGCCAGCAGCTCCCTACAGGGGGCGGATCAGCCCCAGCATTTT | TRBJ1-5 | - | TRBD1 | TRBV7-3
CATREGPLFQETQYF | TGTGCCACCAGGGAGGGTCCGCTCTTCCAAGAGACCCAGTACTTC | TRBJ2-5 | - | TRBD2 | TRBV19
CASSLSGTGGRRSNQPQHF | TGTGCCAGCAGCTTATCCGGGACAGGGGGCAGGAGGAGCAATCAGCCCCAGCATTTT | TRBJ1-5 | - | TRBD1 | TRBV7-8
CASSADRATENTEAFF | TGCGCCAGCAGCGCCGACAGGGCTACGGAGAACACTGAAGCTTTCTTT | TRBJ1-1 | - | TRBD1 | TRBV5-1
CASSLTSLTDTQYF | TGTGCCAGCAGCCTGACTAGTCTCACAGATACGCAGTATTTT | TRBJ2-3 | - | - | TRBV7-2
CASSDLIHSTRYGYTF | TGTGCCAGCAGCGACCTCATCCATTCGACAAGATATGGCTACACCTTC | TRBJ1-2 | - | - | TRBV28
CASSIDGAFF | TGTGCCAGTAGTATCGACGGAGCTTTCTTT | TRBJ1-1 | - | - | TRBV19
CASSRGQGESPLHF | TGTGCCAGCTCACGGGGACAGGGAGAATCACCCCTCCACTTT | TRBJ1-6 | few | TRBD1 | TRBV18
CASSLLTASYEQYF | TGTGCCAGCAGCTTACTGACAGCCTCCTACGAGCAGTACTTC | TRBJ2-7 | - | - | TRBV7-2
CASDPGDFTPDTQYF | TGTGCCAGCGACCCCGGGGACTTCACCCCAGATACGCAGTATTTT | TRBJ2-3 | - | - | TRBV9
CASSLLDGDQPQHF | TGTGCCAGCAGTTTATTGGACGGAGATCAGCCCCAGCATTTT | TRBJ1-5 | - | - | TRBV27
CASSPGQNTEAFF | TGTGCCAGCTCTCCGGGACAGAACACTGAAGCTTTCTTT | TRBJ1-1 | once | - | TRBV18
CASSHPIRRGSNEQFF | TGTGCCAGCAGCCACCCGATCCGACGAGGGTCCAATGAGCAGTTCTTC | TRBJ2-1 | - | - | TRBV14
CARGREAFF | TGTGCCCGAGGCCGCGAAGCTTTCTTT | TRBJ1-1 | few | - | TRBV5-4
CASSEELAGTYQETQYF | TGTGCCAGCAGTGAAGAGTTAGCGGGGACGTACCAAGAGACCCAGTACTTC | TRBJ2-5 | - | TRBD2 | TRBV2
CASSQGESVGLIYEQYF | TGCGCCAGCAGCCAAGGGGAGAGTGTGGGGCTGATCTACGAGCAGTACTTC | TRBJ2-7 | once | - | TRBV4-1
CASSYSQGATKNIQYF | TGTGCCAGCAGTTACTCCCAGGGGGCAACCAAAAACATTCAGTACTTC | TRBJ2-4 | few | TRBD1 | TRBV6-5
CASSQTGSGSPLHF | TGTGCCAGCAGCCAAACGGGGAGTGGTTCACCCCTCCACTTT | TRBJ1-6 | - | - | TRBV3-1/TRBV3-2
CASSFSITQPQHF | TGTGCCAGCAGTTTTTCTATCACTCAGCCCCAGCATTTT | TRBJ1-5 | - | - | TRBV27
CASSSGQGDQPQHF | TGTGCCAGCAGCTCAGGACAGGGGGATCAGCCCCAGCATTTT | TRBJ1-5 | - | TRBD1 | TRBV7-9